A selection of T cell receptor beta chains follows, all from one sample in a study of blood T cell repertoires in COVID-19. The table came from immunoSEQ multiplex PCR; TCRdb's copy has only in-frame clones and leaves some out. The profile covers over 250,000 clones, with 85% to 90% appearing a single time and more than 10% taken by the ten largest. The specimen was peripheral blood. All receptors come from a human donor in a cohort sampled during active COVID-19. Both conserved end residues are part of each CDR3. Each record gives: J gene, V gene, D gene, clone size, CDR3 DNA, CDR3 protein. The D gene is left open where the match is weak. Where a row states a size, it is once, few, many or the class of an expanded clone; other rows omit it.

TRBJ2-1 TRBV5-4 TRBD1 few TGTGCCAGCAGCCGCCCCGGGACAGGGGGAAATGAGCAGTTCTTC CASSRPGTGGNEQFF
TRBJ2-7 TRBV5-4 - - TGTGCCAGCAGCTCGGTAGACCTAGCGAGGAGCTACGAGCAGTACTTC CASSSVDLARSYEQYF
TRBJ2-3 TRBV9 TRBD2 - TGTGCCAGCAGCTACATGACTAGCGGGAGGGCTACAGATACGCAGTATTTT CASSYMTSGRATDTQYF
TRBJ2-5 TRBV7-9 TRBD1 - TGTGCCAGCAGCGTGGGACAGGGAGGGAAGACCCAGTACTTC CASSVGQGGKTQYF
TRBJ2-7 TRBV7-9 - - TGTGCCAGCAGCTATAGCGGATCCATACGCGAGCAGTACTTC CASSYSGSIREQYF
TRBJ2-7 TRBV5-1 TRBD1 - TGCGCCAGCAGACAGACAGGGTACCCAAGCTCCTACGAGCAGTACTTC CASRQTGYPSSYEQYF
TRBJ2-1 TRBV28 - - TGTGCCAGCCGTGGGAGCTCCTACAATGAGCAGTTCTTC CASRGSSYNEQFF
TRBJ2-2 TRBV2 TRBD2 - TGTGCCAGCAGCGTTATAGCGGGAGGGAACCTTAACACCGGGGAGCTGTTTTTT CASSVIAGGNLNTGELFF
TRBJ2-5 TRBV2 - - TGTGCCAGCAACAGACAAGAGACCCAGTACTTC CASNRQETQYF
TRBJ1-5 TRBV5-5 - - TGTGCCAGCAGCTTGCTGACAGGCGATCAGCCCCAGCATTTT CASSLLTGDQPQHF
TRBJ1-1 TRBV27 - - TGTGCCAGCAGTTCCCCAGGGGAGAACACTGAAGCTTTCTTT CASSSPGENTEAFF
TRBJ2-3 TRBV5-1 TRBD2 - TGCGCCAGCAGCTTGATGTCGACTAGCGGGAGTGCAGATACGCAGTATTTT CASSLMSTSGSADTQYF
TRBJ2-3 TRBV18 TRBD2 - TGTGCCAGCTCATCGACTAGCGGGAGATTAGATACGCAGTATTTT CASSSTSGRLDTQYF
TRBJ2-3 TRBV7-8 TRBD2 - TGTGCCAGCAGCTTAGGACTAGCGGGAGCTACAGATACGCAGTATTTT CASSLGLAGATDTQYF
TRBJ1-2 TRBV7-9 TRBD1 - TGTGCCAGCATAGGACAGGGGATCTATGGCTACACCTTC CASIGQGIYGYTF
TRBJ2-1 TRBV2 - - TGTGCCAGCAGTGAACCGGGGGTCTCCTACAATGAGCAGTTCTTC CASSEPGVSYNEQFF
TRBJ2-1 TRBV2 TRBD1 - TGTGCCAGCAGATACACAGGGGGCCTTATGAAGGGTGAGCAGTTCTTC CASRYTGGLMKGEQFF
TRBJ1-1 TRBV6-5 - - TGTGCCACGGCGGAGACTCTGAACACTGAAGCTTTCTTT CATAETLNTEAFF
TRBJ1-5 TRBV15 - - TGTGCCACCAGCAGGCGTGGACAGCGAAATCAGCCCCAGCATTTT CATSRRGQRNQPQHF
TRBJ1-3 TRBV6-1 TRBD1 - TGTGCCAGCAGGGAATCCCTGGGACAGATTGGAAACACCATATATTTT CASRESLGQIGNTIYF
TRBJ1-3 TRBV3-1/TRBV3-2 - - TGTGCCAGCAGCCAGCAGGTGAGCTCTGGAAACACCATATATTTT CASSQQVSSGNTIYF
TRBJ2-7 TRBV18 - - TGTGCCAGCTCACCACCGGGGCGGGGCTCCGGTGGCGAGCAGTACTTC CASSPPGRGSGGEQYF
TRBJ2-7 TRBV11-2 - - TGTGCCAGCAGCTTAAGCAGAAGAGGCTTAGTAAACTCCTACGAGCAGTACTTC CASSLSRRGLVNSYEQYF
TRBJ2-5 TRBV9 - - TGTGCCAGCAGCGTCGGAGGGCGAGAGACCCAGTACTTC CASSVGGRETQYF
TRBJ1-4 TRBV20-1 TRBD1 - TGCAGTGCTAGTCATGGTCGACAGGGTCATGGGGCAAGCAAACTGTTTTTT CSASHGRQGHGASKLFF
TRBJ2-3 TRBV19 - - TGTGCCAGTAGCTTCGGGGTCCCGACAGATACGCAGTATTTT CASSFGVPTDTQYF
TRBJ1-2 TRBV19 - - TGTGCCAGTAGTGCCCCCCGAGGGCTCCATAACTATGGCTACACCTTC CASSAPRGLHNYGYTF
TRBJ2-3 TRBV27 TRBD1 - TGTGCCAGTCGGAGAAGTGACAGGGGTACAGATACGCAGTATTTT CASRRSDRGTDTQYF
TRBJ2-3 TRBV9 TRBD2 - TGTGCCAGCAGCGGGTTAGCGGGAGGGACCACAGATACGCAGTATTTT CASSGLAGGTTDTQYF
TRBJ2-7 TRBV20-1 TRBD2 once TGCAGTGCTAGTTCCTTAGCGGGAGCGGGGGGGGAGCAGTACTTC CSASSLAGAGGEQYF
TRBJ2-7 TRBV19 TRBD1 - TGTGCCACCAGACAGGGGCCGAGCTCCTACGAGCAGTACTTC CATRQGPSSYEQYF
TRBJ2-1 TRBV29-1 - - TGCAGCGTTCGTGACAGTATCGACTCCTACAATGAGCAGTTCTTC CSVRDSIDSYNEQFF
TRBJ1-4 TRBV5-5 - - TGTGCCAGCAGCTTAACTGCAACTAATGAAAAACTGTTTTTT CASSLTATNEKLFF
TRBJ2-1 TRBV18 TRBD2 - TGTGCCAGCTCACCACCCCAAGCGGGAAAATACAATGAGCAGTTCTTC CASSPPQAGKYNEQFF
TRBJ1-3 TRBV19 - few TGTGCCAGTATGGGGCACGGAAACACCATATATTTT CASMGHGNTIYF
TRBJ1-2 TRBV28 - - TGTGCCAGCAGCCTGGGGGCCTCTCTCTATGGCTACACCTTC CASSLGASLYGYTF
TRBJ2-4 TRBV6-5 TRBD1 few TGTGCCAGCAGTAACCGGGACAGGGTCCACATTCAGTACTTC CASSNRDRVHIQYF
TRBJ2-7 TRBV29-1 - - TGCAGCGTTGACAGGGGAGTTGACGAGCAGTACTTC CSVDRGVDEQYF
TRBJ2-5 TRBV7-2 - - TGTGCCAGCAGCCCCCTCGTTGTAGTACAAGAGACCCAGTACTTC CASSPLVVVQETQYF
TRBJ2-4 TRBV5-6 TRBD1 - TGTGCCAGCAGCTTGGGTCCCGGGACAGGGAATGACATTCAGTACTTC CASSLGPGTGNDIQYF
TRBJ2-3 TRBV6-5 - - TGTGCCAGCAGTCCTAGGGGGGGGGATACGCAGTATTTT CASSPRGGDTQYF
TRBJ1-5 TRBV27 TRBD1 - TGTGCCAGCAAGACAGGGGTTAGGAGCAATCAGCCCCAGCATTTT CASKTGVRSNQPQHF
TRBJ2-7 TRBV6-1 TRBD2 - TGTGCCAGCAGTGACGCCGGGACTAGTTTCTACGAGCAGTACTTC CASSDAGTSFYEQYF
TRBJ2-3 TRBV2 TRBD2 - TGTGCCAGCAGTGAAGTGGGACTAGCAAGGGATACGCAGTATTTT CASSEVGLARDTQYF
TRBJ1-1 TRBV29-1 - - TGCAGCGTTGAAAAACTCAACACTGAAGCTTTCTTT CSVEKLNTEAFF
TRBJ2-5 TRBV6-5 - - TGTGCCAGCAGTTACTCGGGGCCACCCCGGGCGACCCAGTACTTC CASSYSGPPRATQYF
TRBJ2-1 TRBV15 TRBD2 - TGTGCCACCAGCAGAATCAGAACTAGCGGGACCAATGAGCAGTTCTTC CATSRIRTSGTNEQFF
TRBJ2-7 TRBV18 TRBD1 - TGTGCCAGCTCACGGGACAGTCTGGGCGAGCAGTACTTC CASSRDSLGEQYF
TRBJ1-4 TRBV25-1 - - TGTGCCAGCAGTGAATATGACAGGTCTAATGAAAAACTGTTTTTT CASSEYDRSNEKLFF
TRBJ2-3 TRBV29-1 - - TGCAGCGCTGTGGAGCGTGGTACGCAGTATTTT CSAVERGTQYF
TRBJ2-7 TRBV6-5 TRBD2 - TGTGCCAGCAGTTACGAGACTCTAGCGGGAGTGGACGAGCAGTACTTC CASSYETLAGVDEQYF
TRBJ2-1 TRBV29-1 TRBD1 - TGCACCGTCAACAGGGGGCATGAGCAGTTCTTC CTVNRGHEQFF
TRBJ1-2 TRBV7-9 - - TGTGCCAGCCAGGGCGACCGTCCGCAGGGCTACACCTTC CASQGDRPQGYTF
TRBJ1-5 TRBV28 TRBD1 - TGTGCCAGCAGTTGGGGACAGACCAATCAGCCCCAGCATTTT CASSWGQTNQPQHF
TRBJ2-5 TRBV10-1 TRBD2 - TGCGCCAGCAGTGAGTCGAATGCTAGCGGGAGGCCGGCGACCCAGTACTTC CASSESNASGRPATQYF
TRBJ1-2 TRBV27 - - TGTGCCAGCAGCCAAACCTGGGTCACAGCACGTAGGACCTTC CASSQTWVTARRTF
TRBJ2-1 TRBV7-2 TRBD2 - TGTGCCAGCACCCGGTCGGCGGGAGTAAATGAGCAGTTCTTC CASTRSAGVNEQFF